The following is a TCR beta chain sequence with its context. Its target is unknown. These data come from a study of shared clonotypes between healthy human individuals. Study-wide results and caveats: Compared with memory subsets, naive subsets generally had larger estimated richness. Sampling used blood alone; tissue repertoires probably differ.

Germline V gene lookup returns CDR1 LGHNA and CDR2 YSLEER. V gave up 4 bases and J gave up 1 base; unmatched junction bases: 3. The CDR3 consists of 15 residues. CD45RO-negative CD8 cells positively selected for CCR7 made up the naive population, which excluded terminally differentiated effector memory CD45RA+ cells. Each PCR replicate from the sorted subsets contained about 200 ng DNA, which is 25,000 to 30,000 T cell genomes. In the original workflow: Without quality scores, immunoSEQ junctional reads could not be filtered like full-length reads. Here immunoSEQ multiplex PCR was the method, and the copy in TCRdb shows in-frame clones only, minus some. That table is the source of V, J and clone size, and D and trimming were worked out from the DNA. The sample consists of around 2,100,000 clones, about 95% of them appearing once.

V usage is TRBV4-3 and J usage is TRBJ2-3, with TRBD2 identical over 9 bases. The sequenced sample consisted of naive CD8+ T cells sorted from blood. This sequence originates from a man between 18 and 29 years old in good health. The DNA of the CDR3 is TGCGCCAGCAGCCGCAGACTAGCGGGCACAGATACGCAGTATTTT. Translated: CASSRRLAGTDTQYF.